The clone carrying this T cell receptor (beta chain) was counted many times. Its antigen is undetermined. Per the germline V gene, CDR1 is MGHRA and CDR2 is YSYEKL. The CDR3 covers 14 residues. V shed 1 base and J shed 2 bases, with 8 bases lying between them. This sample was included in a study of molecular identifiers for immune sequencing clone quantification. Study-level results: Over 98% of CMV-specific effector molecules, but under 1% of naive ones, were in clones above 20 copies.

TCRdb fed the PCR reads into MiXCR, producing one record per CDR3 protein. In the table there are over 600,000 distinct CDR3 sequences, about 20% of which are singletons. This chain links TRBV4-1 with TRBJ2-5; D gene ambiguous. The TCR originated in a human donor in good health. Some libraries in this study had Jurkat cell RNA spiked in. The sequenced sample was naive CD8+ T cells from blood, with Jurkat cell RNA spiked in. Stated subset: FACS-sorted CD8+CD4-CCR7+CD45RA+ naive T cells. The CDR3: CASSQVQLQETQYF. The CDR3 nucleotides read TGCGCCAGCAGCCAAGTACAGTTACAAGAGACCCAGTACTTC.